The sequence of this T cell receptor (beta chain) was determined in a study of somatic mutations in cytotoxic T cells in rheumatoid arthritis (dated 2017 in TCRdb). Background on the whole study: Before any treatment started and right after they were diagnosed, patients gave peripheral blood samples (around 30 ml EDTA). For roughly 61 rheumatoid arthritis patients and more than 15 healthy controls, TCRB deep sequencing was carried out. In newly diagnosed rheumatoid arthritis without treatment, the study examined if expanded CD8+ T-cell clones harbor somatic mutations, relying on TCRB deep sequencing to characterize clonality. Some T-cell populations stained with V beta antibodies were sorted by flow on a FACSAria II or Sony SH800 to nearly 100% purity, with sorted V beta1+ cells additionally subjected to TCRB sequencing. Patients and controls did not essentially differ in median age, which was nearly identical between the groups. The research as a whole found: The largest CD8+ clone made up more than 20% of CD8+ cells in about an eighth of the 65 patients, and blood and synovial fluid shared several identical CD8+ TCRB sequences. The slight TRBV07 underrepresentation in patients was not adjusted for multiple comparisons. The antigen targets of the expanded CD8+ clones were unknown, and absence from virus-specific databases did not rule out viral specificity. In patients, CD8+ clonality rose with age (Spearman r=0.49), which was not the case in healthy controls. There was no significant difference in CD8+ T-cell clonality between rheumatoid arthritis patients and age-matched healthy controls.

TCRB CDR3 sequencing used the immunoSEQ assay on genomic DNA. The authors processed their data as follows. Published virus-specific TCRB sequences were compared with patient CD8+ clones larger than 1%, and only a few matches were found. The analyses included only productive TCRB rearrangements. A clone was defined by a unique TCRB CDR3 sequence, and clonality was computed as a productive clonality index based on Shannon entropy. The template counts of each clone relative to the total templates per sample were used to calculate repertoire overlap between two samples. V-gene usage from TCRB sequencing and V-gene usage measured by flow cytometry were correlated (Spearman r of about 0.56). TCRdb holds this immuneACCESS table with in-frame rearrangements only. Some clones are missing; in checked studies, unresolved V genes explain under half, and the rest has no known cause. The V and J calls and clone size come from that table; D and trimming were worked out from the DNA. Recorded for this sample are around 11,000 clones; about 80% of them occurred a single time. The top ten clonotypes cover approximately 30% of the sample.

On an AutoMACS, CD4+ and CD8+ cells were isolated via positive magnetic bead selection, and their purity was verified by flow cytometry. Clonal expansions were first screened by flow cytometry with a TCR V beta antibody panel, then characterized by TCRB deep sequencing of sorted CD8+ fractions. Ficoll-Paque PLUS density gradient separation was used to isolate peripheral blood mononuclear cells. DNA from CD4-enriched, CD8-enriched or PBMC samples was extracted using Nucleospin Tissue or Tissue XS kits and then quantified on a Qubit 2.0 fluorometer. On this clone itself: Which antigen it targets is not known. Base qualities are missing; no much larger clone stands one base away.

The V end loses 5 bases and the J end loses 4 bases, and a stretch of 19 bases separates them. CDR1 and CDR2 (MDHEN, SYDVKM) derive from the germline V gene. The CDR3, from cysteine to phenylalanine, totals 16 residues. Just CDR3 DNA is preserved here, 48 bases in frame from base 1. The source material was CD8+ T cells sorted from blood. The clonotype comes from an adult with rheumatoid arthritis. This receptor chain uses TRBV28 and TRBJ2-3, with TRBD2 as a weak D call on 5 bases. The DNA sequence is TGTGCCAGCAGTCTGAATCCTCAAGGGAGTTCAGATACGCAGTATTTT. This gives the protein CASSLNPQGSSDTQYF.